Listed here are 17 T cell receptor beta chains from one sample, sequenced in a study of blood T cell repertoires in COVID-19. The protocol was immunoSEQ multiplex PCR, while the TCRdb copy is restricted to in-frame clones and leaves out a portion. This table holds 220,000 or so clones, around 84% found once. Sequences were obtained from peripheral blood. These receptors all come from a man aged 25-45 years with active or convalescent COVID-19.

This chain uses TRBV28 with TRBJ1-5; tentative D call: TRBD1 (6 bases). This CDR3 is 15 amino acids long. Germline V CDR1 and CDR2: MDHEN, SYDVKM. The germline V and J ends were trimmed by 2 bases and 2 bases, with 10 bases remaining between them. CDR3 amino acids: CASSLPPGGNQPQHF. For the CDR3, the DNA is TGTGCCAGCAGTTTACCCCCAGGGGGCAATCAGCCCCAGCATTTT. The complete variable domain, with remaining parts taken from reference TRBV28 and TRBJ1-5, reads DVKVTQSSRYLVKRTGEKVFLECVQDMDHENMFWYRQDPGLGLRLIYFSYDVKMKEKGDIPEGYSVSREKKERFSLILESASTNQTSMYLCASSLPPGGNQPQHFGDGTRLSIL.

The CDR3 region has the DNA TGTGCCAGCAGCCCGGAGGGAGACTATGGCTACACCTTC. Amino acids: CASSPEGDYGYTF. This chain joins TRBV5-5 and TRBJ1-2, with no clear D. V lost 4 bases, J lost 3 bases, and 10 bases lay in between. CDR3 length: 13 amino acids. The germline CDR1 and CDR2 sequences are SGHKS and YYEKEE (reference sequence). The whole variable domain, filled in from reference TRBV5-5 and TRBJ1-2, reads DAGVTQSPTHLIKTRGQQVTLRCSPISGHKSVSWYQQVLGQGPQFIFQYYEKEERGRGNFPDRFSARQFPNYSSELNVNALLLGDSALYLCASSPEGDYGYTFGSGTRLTVV.

The J gene is TRBJ1-1, the V gene TRBV2, with D hard to call. The CDR3 is made up of 14 amino acids. V lost 1 base and J 6 bases, leaving 12 bases between the germline ends. Germline CDR1 and CDR2: SNHLY and FYNNEI. CDR3 sequence: CASSEGAGVAEAFF. CDR3 coding DNA: TGTGCCAGCAGTGAAGGGGCCGGGGTAGCTGAAGCTTTCTTT.

This rearrangement joins TRBV28 to TRBJ1-1; 9 bases fit TRBD1. Germline loops: CDR1 MDHEN, CDR2 SYDVKM. The V and J ends lost 4 bases and 1 base, in that order; junction bases with no gene match: 10. The CDR3 loop spans 17 amino acids. The CDR3 here is CASSSPPWTGENTEAFF. CDR3 nucleotide sequence: TGTGCCAGCAGTTCACCACCTTGGACAGGGGAGAACACTGAAGCTTTCTTT.

This rearrangement joins TRBV18 to TRBJ1-5; D unclear. This CDR3 region has 14 residues. Germline CDR1 and CDR2: KGHSH and LQKENI. V shed 0 bases and J shed 2 bases, with 5 bases lying between them. Here the CDR3 reads CASSPPGGNQPQHF. CDR3 sequence (DNA): TGTGCCAGCTCACCACCTGGAGGCAATCAGCCCCAGCATTTT.

The V and J genes are TRBV3-1 (or the pseudogene TRBV3-2) and TRBJ1-5; TRBD1 is a possible D gene (5 bases). This CDR3 spans 15 amino acids. The V gene lost 5 bases and the J gene lost 4 bases, with 15 bases spanning the gap. CDR1 and CDR2 from the germline V gene are LGHDT and YNNKEL (reference sequence). DNA of the CDR3: TGTGCCAGCAGCGGGGGAGGGTGGGAAAATCAGCCCCAGCATTTT. It translates to CASSGGGWENQPQHF.

The chain combines TRBV28 with TRBJ1-1; the D is unclear. Trimming took 7 bases from V and 3 from J, leaving 6 bases between them. This CDR3 spans 11 amino acids. Germline V CDR1 and CDR2: MDHEN, SYDVKM. The CDR3 region has the DNA TGTGCCAGCACAGTGTACACTGAAGCTTTCTTT. This sequence encodes CASTVYTEAFF. The full variable domain, in which reference TRBV28 and TRBJ1-1 provide the parts outside the CDR3, is DVKVTQSSRYLVKRTGEKVFLECVQDMDHENMFWYRQDPGLGLRLIYFSYDVKMKEKGDIPEGYSVSREKKERFSLILESASTNQTSMYLCASTVYTEAFFGQGTRLTVV.

The chain joins TRBV18 to TRBJ1-1; D is perhaps TRBD1 (6 bases). In germline, CDR1 is KGHSH, CDR2 LQKENI. Trimming stripped 1 base from V and 4 bases from J, with 10 bases between. The CDR3 is made up of 14 amino acids. As DNA, the CDR3 is TGTGCCAGCTCACCACAGCAGGGGATCACTGAAGCTTTCTTT. This codes for CASSPQQGITEAFF. Using reference TRBV18 and TRBJ1-1 for the parts outside the CDR3, the full variable domain is NAGVMQNPRHLVRRRGQEARLRCSPMKGHSHVYWYRQLPEEGLKFMVYLQKENIIDESGMPKERFSAEFPKEGPSILRIQQVVRGDSAAYFCASSPQQGITEAFFGQGTRLTVV.

This chain connects TRBV2 to TRBJ2-5, with 9 positions matching TRBD2. The CDR3 covers 15 residues. CDR1 is SNHLY, CDR2 FYNNEI, per germline. V dropped 2 bases and J dropped 2; count of bases not matched to a gene: 3. The CDR3 sequence is CASSELAGEQETQYF. CDR3 bases: TGTGCCAGCAGTGAATTAGCGGGGGAACAAGAGACCCAGTACTTC.

CDR3 region: CASSYQGQGGEKLFF. CDR3 DNA: TGTGCCAGCAGTTACCAGGGACAGGGAGGGGAAAAACTGTTTTTT. The chain links TRBV6-5 to TRBJ1-4; TRBD1 agrees at 9 bases. Germline-derived CDR1 and CDR2 are MNHEY and SVGAGI. V lost 2 bases and J lost 8; bases outside the gene matches: 6. This CDR3 has 15 amino acids.

This clone was counted a single time. The chain links TRBV30 to TRBJ1-2; D is ambiguous. The CDR3 has 11 residues. Germline loops: CDR1 GTSNPN, CDR2 SVGIG (reference sequence). Trimming left V 1 base short and J 5 bases short, with 5 bases between. The CDR3 loop reads CAWSGSYGYTF. The CDR3 DNA reads TGTGCCTGGAGTGGGAGTTATGGCTACACCTTC.

The chain joins TRBV10-3 to TRBJ2-7, with D tentatively TRBD1 (8 bases). From germline, CDR1 is ENHRY and CDR2 SYGVKD. V lost 11 bases and J lost 3, with 17 bases in between. The CDR3 consists of 13 residues. Written as DNA, the CDR3 is TGTGCCGCAAGCGGGACAGGCTACTACGAGCAGTACTTC. It codes for CAASGTGYYEQYF.

The chain carries TRBV7-9 and TRBJ1-1; D unclear. Germline V gives CDR1 SEHNR, CDR2 FQNEAQ (reference sequence). CDR3 length equals 12 residues. Trimming stripped 6 bases from V and 6 bases from J, with 11 bases between. For the CDR3, the DNA is TGTGCCAGCAGACCTGACAAGCCTGAAGCTTTCTTT. Amino acids: CASRPDKPEAFF.

The chain combines TRBV5-1 with TRBJ2-7, with 7 positions matching TRBD1. This CDR3 is 14 amino acids long. Trimming removed 4 bases from V and 3 bases from J; junction bases left unmatched: 7. Germline lookup yields CDR1 SGHRS and CDR2 YFSETQ. In nucleotides, the CDR3 is TGCGCCAGCAGCCTATGGGACAGAAACTACGAGCAGTACTTC. The encoded protein is CASSLWDRNYEQYF.

The rearrangement links TRBV9 to TRBJ2-1, with 9 nucleotides matching TRBD2. The ends lost 0 bases at V and 4 bases at J; junction bases unmatched: 2. Germline CDR1 and CDR2: SGDLS and YYNGEE. This CDR3 is 15 amino acids long. The CDR3 loop is CASSVGGRVYNEQFF. CDR3 DNA: TGTGCCAGCAGCGTAGGCGGGAGGGTATACAATGAGCAGTTCTTC.

The chain couples TRBV30 to TRBJ1-4; possibly TRBD1 for D (5 bases). This CDR3 has 13 residues. The V gene's germline CDR1 is GTSNPN and CDR2 SVGIG (reference sequence). Trimming took 5 bases from V and 4 from J, leaving 11 bases between them. The CDR3 DNA reads as TGTGCCTGGGGGACTCCTGGTAATGAAAAACTGTTTTTT. Its protein product is CAWGTPGNEKLFF. Full variable domain (remainder filled in from reference TRBV30 and TRBJ1-4): SQTIHQWPATLVQPVGSPLSLECTVEGTSNPNLYWYRQAAGRGLQLLFYSVGIGQISSEVPQNLSASRPQDRQFILSSKKLLLSDSGFYLCAWGTPGNEKLFFGSGTQLSVL.

The CDR3 sequence is CARLDSRGSSYNEQFF. The CDR3 coding sequence is TGTGCCCGCCTTGACTCCAGGGGTAGCTCCTACAATGAGCAGTTCTTC. The chain is built from TRBV6-4 and TRBJ2-1; TRBD1 is a possible D gene (6 bases). Germline V gene data show CDR1 as MRHNA and CDR2 as SNTAGT. The CDR3 sequence is 16 residues long. Trimming left V 11 bases short and J 0 bases short, with 20 bases between.